This T cell receptor beta chain was obtained from a study of Ad26.COV2.S vaccination and SARS-CoV-2 variants. Looking at the study overall: Doses of Ad26.COV2.S were injected into muscle once or twice, 56 days apart.

The treatment here: about 20 received Ad26.COV2.S at low or high dose, single or two shots; 5 received placebo; per-sample allocation not given. Collection of samples fell on day 63 after the first vaccine or placebo injection. Some clones are missing from TCRdb's copy, which holds only in-frame ones; the method was immunoSEQ multiplex PCR. The data hold around 300,000 clones, with 88% observed a single time. J was trimmed by 11 bases and V by 6 bases; bases with no gene match: 6. There are 14 residues in the CDR3. Germline V lookup: CDR1 MNHEY, CDR2 SMNVEV (reference sequence). The input for sequencing was peripheral blood, taken in a trial of Ad26.COV2.S vaccine versus placebo. The V call is TRBV27, the J call TRBJ2-1; 14 bases line up with TRBD2. The sequence derives from a person between 18 and 60 years old who received the Ad26.COV2.S COVID-19 vaccine or a placebo. The CDR3 DNA reads as TGTGCCAGCAGGCTAGGACTAGCGGGGGGTCAGCAGTTCTTC. It encodes CASRLGLAGGQQFF.